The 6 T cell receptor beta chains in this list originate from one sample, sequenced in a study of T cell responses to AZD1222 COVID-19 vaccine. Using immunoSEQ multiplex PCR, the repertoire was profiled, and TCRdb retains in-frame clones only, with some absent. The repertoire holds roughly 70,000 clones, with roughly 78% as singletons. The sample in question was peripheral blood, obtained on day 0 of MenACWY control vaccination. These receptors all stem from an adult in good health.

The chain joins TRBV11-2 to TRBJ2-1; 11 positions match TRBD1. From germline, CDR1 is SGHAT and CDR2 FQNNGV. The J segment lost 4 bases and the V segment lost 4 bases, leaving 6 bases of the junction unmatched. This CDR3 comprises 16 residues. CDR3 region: CASSSWRDRGYNEQFF. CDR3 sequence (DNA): TGTGCCAGCAGCTCCTGGAGGGACAGGGGGTACAATGAGCAGTTCTTC.

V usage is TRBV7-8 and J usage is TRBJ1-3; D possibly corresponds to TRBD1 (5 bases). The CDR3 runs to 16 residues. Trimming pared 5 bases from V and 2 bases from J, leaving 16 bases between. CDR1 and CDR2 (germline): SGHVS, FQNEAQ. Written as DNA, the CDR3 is TGTGCCAGCAGCCAGTGGGGGTCTAGCCCTGGAAACACCATATATTTT. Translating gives CASSQWGSSPGNTIYF.

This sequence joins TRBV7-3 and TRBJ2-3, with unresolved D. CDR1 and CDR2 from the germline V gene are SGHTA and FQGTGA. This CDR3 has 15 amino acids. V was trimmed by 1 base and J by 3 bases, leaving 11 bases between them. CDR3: CASSLNGIGTDTQYF. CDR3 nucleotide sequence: TGTGCCAGCAGCTTAAACGGAATCGGAACAGATACGCAGTATTTT.

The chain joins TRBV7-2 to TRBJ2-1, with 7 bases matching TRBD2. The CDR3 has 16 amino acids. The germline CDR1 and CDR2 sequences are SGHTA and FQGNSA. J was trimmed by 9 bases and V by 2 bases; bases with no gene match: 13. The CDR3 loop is CASSLTSDGGTLEQFF. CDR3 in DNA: TGTGCCAGCAGCTTAACGTCCGACGGGGGGACGCTTGAGCAGTTCTTC.

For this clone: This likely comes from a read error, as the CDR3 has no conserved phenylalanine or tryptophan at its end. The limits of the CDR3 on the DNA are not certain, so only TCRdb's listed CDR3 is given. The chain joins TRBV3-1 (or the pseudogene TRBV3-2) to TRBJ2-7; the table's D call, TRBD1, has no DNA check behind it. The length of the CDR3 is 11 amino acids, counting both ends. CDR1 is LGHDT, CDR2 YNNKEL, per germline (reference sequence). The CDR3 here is CASSQKGAFYL.

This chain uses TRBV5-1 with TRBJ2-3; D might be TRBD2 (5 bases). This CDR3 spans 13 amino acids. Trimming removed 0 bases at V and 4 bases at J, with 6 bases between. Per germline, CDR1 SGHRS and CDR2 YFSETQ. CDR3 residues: CASSLGGSDTQYF. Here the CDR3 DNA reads TGCGCCAGCAGCTTGGGAGGGTCAGATACGCAGTATTTT.